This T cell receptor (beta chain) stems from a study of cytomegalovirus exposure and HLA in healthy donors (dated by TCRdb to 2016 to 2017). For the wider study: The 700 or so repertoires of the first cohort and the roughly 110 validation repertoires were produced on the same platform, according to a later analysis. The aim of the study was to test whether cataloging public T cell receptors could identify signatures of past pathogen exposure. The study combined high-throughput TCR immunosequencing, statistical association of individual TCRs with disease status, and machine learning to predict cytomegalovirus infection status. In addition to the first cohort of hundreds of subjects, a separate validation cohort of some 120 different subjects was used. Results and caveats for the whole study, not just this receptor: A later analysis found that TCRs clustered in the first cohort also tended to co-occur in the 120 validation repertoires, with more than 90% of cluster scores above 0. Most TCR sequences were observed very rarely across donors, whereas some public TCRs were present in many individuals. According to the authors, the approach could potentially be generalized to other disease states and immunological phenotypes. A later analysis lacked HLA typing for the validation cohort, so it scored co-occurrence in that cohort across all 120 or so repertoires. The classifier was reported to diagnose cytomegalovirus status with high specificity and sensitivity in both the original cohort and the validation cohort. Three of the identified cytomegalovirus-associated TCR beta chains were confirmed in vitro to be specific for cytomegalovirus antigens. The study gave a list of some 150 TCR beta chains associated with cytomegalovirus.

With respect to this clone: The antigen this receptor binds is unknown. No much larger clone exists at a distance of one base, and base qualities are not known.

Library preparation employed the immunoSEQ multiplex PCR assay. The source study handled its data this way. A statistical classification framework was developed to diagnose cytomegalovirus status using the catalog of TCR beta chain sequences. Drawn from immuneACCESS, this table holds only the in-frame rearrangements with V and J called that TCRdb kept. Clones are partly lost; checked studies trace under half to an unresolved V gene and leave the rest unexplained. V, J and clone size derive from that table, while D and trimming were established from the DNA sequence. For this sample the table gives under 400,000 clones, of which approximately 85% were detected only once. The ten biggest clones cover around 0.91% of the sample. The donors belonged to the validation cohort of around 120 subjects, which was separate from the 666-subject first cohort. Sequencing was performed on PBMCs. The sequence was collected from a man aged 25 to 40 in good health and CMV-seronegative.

This receptor carries the CDR3 CASSFQGNNQPQHF. In nucleotide form, the sequence is TGTGCCAGCAGCTTTCAGGGGAACAATCAGCCCCAGCATTTT. The sequence links TRBV7-2 to TRBJ1-5; TRBD1 is possibly the D segment (6 matching bases). The CDR3 numbers 14 residues from cysteine through phenylalanine. Of all the DNA, just the CDR3 is kept, 42 bases in frame from base 1. The V and J ends are trimmed by 3 bases and 3 bases, leaving 9 bases between them. The germline V gene sets CDR1 to SGHTA and CDR2 to FQGNSA.